The clone carrying this T cell receptor (beta chain) was seen ten or more times. The TCR beta CDR3 regions underwent amplification using RNA transcripts as the source. Using the HTBI primer set, a first-round RT-PCR was run on the TCR CDR3. TCRdb re-analysed the multiplex PCR reads in MiXCR, keeping a single row per CDR3 protein. The sample shows 490,000 or so distinct CDR3 sequences, 15% to 20% of them seen only once. This sample was taken from a study of T cells in Graves' hyperthyroidism and ophthalmopathy. The V gene's germline CDR1 is MNHEY and CDR2 SVGEGT. The CDR3 runs 12 residues. Trimming pared 5 bases from V and 4 bases from J, leaving 9 bases between.

The receptor was isolated from a man in his forties with Graves' ophthalmopathy. The sample taken for sequencing was blood. The genes are TRBV6-2 or TRBV6-3 and TRBJ2-7; D is ambiguous. This CDR3 is CASSQRRYEQYF. The CDR3 DNA reads TGTGCCAGCAGTCAACGAAGGTACGAGCAGTACTTC.